This passage covers 24 T cell receptor beta chains from one sample sequenced in a study of spatial heterogeneity in lung cancer. Time point in this sample: sample taken at primary tumor resection. No cells were sorted before sequencing. The whole RNA sequenced was extracted from tumor, nontumor lung or frozen PBMC. MiXCR, applied by TCRdb to the 5' RACE reads, yields one record per CDR3 protein. The data contain almost 75,000 distinct CDR3 sequences, more than 10% of them seen just once; the ten biggest clones take up over 5.5%. Sequencing was performed on PBMCs, taken at surgery. The receptors shown here come from a male donor with early-stage non-small cell lung cancer.

This chain joins TRBV11-3 and TRBJ2-2, with TRBD1 identical over 7 bases. Germline V gene lookup returns CDR1 SGHNT and CDR2 YENEEA. The CDR3 length is 16 residues. V trimming: 2 bases; J trimming: 0 bases; junction bases outside the gene matches: 3. CDR3 sequence: CASSLTGVTNTGELFF. CDR3 DNA sequence: TGTGCCAGCAGCTTAACAGGGGTCACGAACACCGGGGAGCTGTTTTTT.

This clonotype was counted between two and nine times. The genes are TRBV24-1 and TRBJ2-1; D not resolved. Trimming pared 4 bases from V and 4 bases from J, leaving 13 bases between. CDR1 and CDR2 (germline): KGHDR, SFDVKD. This CDR3 is 15 amino acids long. The CDR3 region is CATSDPQRSYNEQFF. The CDR3 DNA sequence: TGTGCCACCAGTGACCCGCAACGCAGTTACAATGAGCAGTTCTTC.

This clonotype was counted ten times or more. The rearrangement links TRBV19 to TRBJ1-5, with D possibly TRBD1 on 6 matching bases. This CDR3 has 12 residues. Between the trimmed V and J ends, which lost 7 bases and 7 bases, there was a span of 11 bases. CDR1 and CDR2 (germline): LNHDA, SQIVND (reference sequence). The DNA for the CDR3 is TGTGCCAGTAACGAGGGGGAACAGCCCCAGCATTTT. It specifies CASNEGEQPQHF.

The table lists this clonotype with a few counts. This chain links TRBV7-3 with TRBJ2-1, with D hard to call. Germline V gene lookup returns CDR1 SGHTA and CDR2 FQGTGA. Trimming took 2 bases from V and 9 from J, leaving 14 bases between them. CDR3 length: 14 residues. The CDR3 coding sequence is TGTGCCAGCAGCTTACCCACAATCCGGAGTGAGCAGTTCTTC. Amino acids: CASSLPTIRSEQFF.

This clonotype was observed at least ten times. The chain links TRBV28 to TRBJ1-2; D remains ambiguous. Germline V CDR1 and CDR2: MDHEN, SYDVKM. This CDR3 region has 14 residues. V was shortened by 4 bases and J by 3 bases, with 12 bases between the two germline ends. In nucleotides, the CDR3 is TGTGCCAGCAGTTATCGGGGTGGGCACTATGGCTACACCTTC. This sequence encodes CASSYRGGHYGYTF.

This clonotype was counted ten times or more. This chain connects TRBV7-8 to TRBJ2-7, with TRBD1 matching 10 bases. Trimming removed 3 bases from V and 3 bases from J; junction bases left unmatched: 2. The CDR3 covers 14 residues. CDR1 SGHVS and CDR2 FQNEAQ come from the germline V gene. The CDR3 protein is CASSLTGGRYEQYF. The CDR3 DNA reads as TGTGCCAGCAGCTTGACAGGGGGCCGCTACGAGCAGTACTTC.

This clonotype was seen ten or more times. The chain combines TRBV30 with TRBJ1-1; D gene uncertain. The V gene lost 1 base and the J gene lost 5 bases, with 5 bases spanning the gap. In germline, CDR1 is GTSNPN, CDR2 SVGIG (reference sequence). The CDR3 runs to 11 residues. CDR3 amino acids: CAWSGRTEAFF. CDR3 bases: TGTGCCTGGAGTGGGAGGACTGAAGCTTTCTTT.

This clonotype was seen only a few times. V usage is TRBV7-2 and J usage is TRBJ2-1; 8 bases fit TRBD2. Germline V gene data show CDR1 as SGHTA and CDR2 as FQGNSA. The CDR3 consists of 15 residues. The trim removed 2 bases at V and 7 bases at J, leaving 7 bases unmatched. CDR3 in amino acids: CASSLTREAFNEQFF. In nucleotides, the CDR3 is TGTGCCAGCAGCTTAACGCGGGAGGCCTTTAATGAGCAGTTCTTC.

This clonotype appeared many times. V and J are TRBV10-3 and TRBJ2-3; weak D call: TRBD2 (6 bases). CDR1 and CDR2 from the germline V gene are ENHRY and SYGVKD. With 2 bases removed from V and 0 bases from J, the gap between germline ends came to 18 bases. The CDR3 length is 18 residues. CDR3 loop: CAISEPLGLPTSTDTQYF. The CDR3 bases are TGTGCCATCAGTGAGCCTTTAGGACTACCCACTAGCACAGATACGCAGTATTTT.

At least ten counts were recorded for this clonotype. This chain links TRBV3-1 with TRBJ1-1; the D is unclear. V lost 1 base and J 1 base, leaving 1 base between the germline ends. The V gene's germline CDR1 is LGHDT and CDR2 YNNKEL (reference sequence). This CDR3 contains 12 residues. The CDR3 DNA reads TGTGCCAGCAGCCAAGGGAACACTGAAGCTTTCTTT. Its translation: CASSQGNTEAFF. Using reference TRBV3-1 and TRBJ1-1 for the parts outside the CDR3, the full variable domain is DTAVSQTPKYLVTQMGNDKSIKCEQNLGHDTMYWYKQDSKKFLKIMFSYNNKELIINETVPNRFSPKSPDKAHLNLHINSLELGDSAVYFCASSQGNTEAFFGQGTRLTVV.

This clonotype came up many times. The V and J genes are TRBV18 and TRBJ2-4; 9 bases map to TRBD1. This CDR3 has 15 residues. The V segment lost 5 bases and the J segment 3 bases; nucleotides outside the gene matches: 5. CDR1 and CDR2 from the germline V gene are KGHSH and LQKENI. CDR3 sequence reads: CASSGQGRVKNIQYF. In nucleotides, the CDR3 is TGTGCCAGCTCAGGACAGGGGCGGGTCAAAAACATTCAGTACTTC.

This clonotype was detected a few times. This chain uses TRBV15 with TRBJ1-1; TRBD1 matches at 9 bases. The CDR3 is 18 amino acids. J lost 0 bases, V lost 4 bases, and 12 bases had no gene match. The germline CDR1 and CDR2 sequences are LNHNV and YYDKDF (reference sequence). CDR3 in amino acids: CATSNLPDRGSMNTEAFF. The CDR3 bases are TGTGCCACCAGCAACCTACCGGACAGGGGTAGTATGAACACTGAAGCTTTCTTT. The whole variable domain, filled in from reference TRBV15 and TRBJ1-1, reads DAMVIQNPRYQVTQFGKPVTLSCSQTLNHNVMYWYQQKSSQAPKLLFHYYDKDFNNEADTPDNFQSRRPNTSFCFLDIRSPGLGDTAMYLCATSNLPDRGSMNTEAFFGQGTRLTVV.

The rearrangement links TRBV30 to TRBJ2-3, with D maybe TRBD1 (5 bases). The V and J ends lost 4 bases and 4 bases respectively, with 12 bases between them. The CDR3 is 13 residues long. Germline V CDR1 and CDR2: GTSNPN, SVGIG (reference sequence). The CDR3 here is CAWTFTGPDTQYF. CDR3 in DNA: TGTGCCTGGACCTTTACAGGTCCAGATACGCAGTATTTT.

A word on this clonotype: Germline and junction disagree at one end, which may indicate a read error. CDR3 loop: CASSTLSGRDEQFF. The DNA for the CDR3 is TGTGCTAGCAGCACCCTTAGCGGGCGAGATGAGCAGTTCTTC. This sequence joins TRBV7-7 and TRBJ2-1; 7 positions agree with TRBD2. There are 14 residues in the CDR3. Germline lookup yields CDR1 SSHAT and CDR2 FNYEAQ (reference sequence).

V and J are TRBV12-3 or TRBV12-4 and TRBJ2-3; possible D gene TRBD1, 7 bases. V was trimmed by 6 bases and J by 7 bases, leaving 11 bases between them. This CDR3 spans 12 amino acids. The CDR3 protein is CASSPGGYTQYF. CDR3 DNA: TGTGCCAGCAGCCCAGGGGGGTATACGCAGTATTTT.

This clonotype was seen at least ten times. The chain is built from TRBV5-4 and TRBJ2-1, with 14 nucleotides matching TRBD2. Germline CDR1 reads SGHNT; CDR2 reads YYREEE (reference sequence). Trimming took 4 bases from V and 4 from J; bases not matched to a gene: 7. The CDR3 is made up of 17 amino acids. The CDR3 DNA reads TGTGCCAGCAGCCCGACTAGCGGGAGGGCCTTATACAATGAGCAGTTCTTC. Protein: CASSPTSGRALYNEQFF. Full variable domain (rest looked up from reference TRBV5-4 and TRBJ2-1): ETGVTQSPTHLIKTRGQQVTLRCSSQSGHNTVSWYQQALGQGPQFIFQYYREEENGRGNFPPRFSGLQFPNYSSELNVNALELDDSALYLCASSPTSGRALYNEQFFGPGTRLTVL.

This clonotype was recorded many times. The V gene is TRBV27, the J gene TRBJ2-2; TRBD2 agrees at 11 bases. V dropped 5 bases and J dropped 3; count of bases not matched to a gene: 2. This CDR3 spans 15 amino acids. Looked up from germline, CDR1 is MNHEY and CDR2 is SMNVEV (reference sequence). CDR3 protein: CASSTSGSYTGELFF. As DNA, the CDR3 is TGTGCCAGCAGTACTAGCGGGAGCTACACCGGGGAGCTGTTTTTT.

This chain uses TRBV4-1 with TRBJ2-1, with TRBD2 identical over 8 bases. With 3 bases clipped from V and 9 bases from J, the junction kept 13 bases outside the gene matches. The CDR3 has 16 amino acids. The germline V gene has CDR1 MGHRA and CDR2 YSYEKL. The DNA for the CDR3 is TGCGCCAGCAGCCAGTTACTAGCGGCCTTCCACCGTGAGCAGTTCTTC. It codes for CASSQLLAAFHREQFF.

This clonotype showed up many times. This chain links TRBV14 with TRBJ1-1; the D gene is possibly TRBD1 (6 bases). This CDR3 spans 15 amino acids. The germline V gene encodes CDR1 SGHDN and CDR2 FVKESK. Trimming left V 3 bases short and J 8 bases short, with 19 bases between. The CDR3 DNA reads TGTGCCAGCAGCCACCAGACAGGATATCTCTCGGAAGCTTTCTTT. Residues: CASSHQTGYLSEAFF.

The rearrangement uses TRBV4-3 and TRBJ2-1; no firm D call. Germline values: CDR1 LGHNA, CDR2 YSLEER. CDR3 length: 15 amino acids. The V end lost 4 bases, the J end lost 0 bases, and 10 bases lay between the germline ends. The CDR3 bases are TGCGCCAGCAGCCGAGATATCAGCTCCTACAATGAGCAGTTCTTC. It is translated as CASSRDISSYNEQFF.

The chain carries TRBV9 and TRBJ2-3; TRBD1 is a possible D gene (5 bases). CDR1 SGDLS and CDR2 YYNGEE come from the germline V gene. The CDR3 is made up of 15 amino acids. Trimming took 0 bases from V and 2 from J, leaving 10 bases between them. The DNA for the CDR3 is TGTGCCAGCAGCGTAGCTGGGGCTTCCACAGATACGCAGTATTTT. Protein: CASSVAGASTDTQYF.

The V call is TRBV7-2, the J call TRBJ2-1; 7 bases agree with TRBD1. Germline V CDR1 and CDR2: SGHTA, FQGNSA. This CDR3 has 16 residues. Trimming removed 5 bases from V and 3 bases from J; junction bases left unmatched: 10. CDR3 residues: CASSPTPAGGYNEQFF. In DNA, the CDR3 is TGTGCCAGCAGCCCTACCCCCGCAGGGGGCTACAATGAGCAGTTCTTC.

This rearrangement joins TRBV2 to TRBJ2-2; maybe TRBD2 (5 bases). V gave up 8 bases and J gave up 2 bases, with 15 bases separating them. Germline CDR1 and CDR2: SNHLY and FYNNEI. The CDR3 has 15 residues. The CDR3 nucleotides are TGTGCCAGCCTCAAGGGAGAAGGAAACACCGGGGAGCTGTTTTTT. Residues: CASLKGEGNTGELFF.

The rearrangement joins TRBV3-1 to TRBJ1-4; D is ambiguous. The germline V and J ends were trimmed by 4 bases and 5 bases, with 14 bases remaining between them. Germline assignment: CDR1 LGHDT and CDR2 YNNKEL (reference sequence). There are 15 residues in the CDR3. The CDR3 is CASSLWTEENEKLFF. The CDR3 nucleotides are TGTGCCAGCAGCCTTTGGACGGAAGAGAATGAAAAACTGTTTTTT.